Each of the 11 T cell receptor beta chains below was sequenced from the same sample in a study of OX40 agonist ivuxolimab in advanced cancers. The table came from immunoSEQ multiplex PCR; TCRdb's copy has only in-frame clones and leaves some out. The sample carries 81,000 or so clones, 93% recorded once. Sequenced material: CD4+ or CD8+ T cells sorted from blood, taken in a trial of the OX40 agonist ivuxolimab. The receptors stem from an adult with an advanced solid tumor such as melanoma, head and neck, liver or kidney cancer.

The V gene is TRBV19, the J gene TRBJ1-1; D may be TRBD1 (5 bases). Germline lookup yields CDR1 LNHDA and CDR2 SQIVND (reference sequence). CDR3 length equals 13 residues. V gave up 7 bases and J gave up 2 bases, with 11 bases separating them. The CDR3 sequence: CASTLQVNTEAFF. The CDR3, as DNA: TGTGCCAGTACCCTACAGGTAAACACTGAAGCTTTCTTT.

The CDR3 protein is CASSPALGAGNTIYF. The DNA of the CDR3 is TGTGCCAGCAGCCCAGCCCTGGGGGCTGGAAACACCATATATTTT. J is TRBJ1-3 and V is TRBV9, with TRBD1 as a possible D gene (5 bases). V was clipped by 4 bases and J by 2 bases, with 13 bases between them. This CDR3 comprises 15 residues. The germline CDR1 and CDR2 sequences are SGDLS and YYNGEE. Full variable domain (missing parts from reference TRBV9 and TRBJ1-3): DSGVTQTPKHLITATGQRVTLRCSPRSGDLSVYWYQQSLDQGLQFLIQYYNGEERAKGNILERFSAQQFPDLHSELNLSSLELGDSALYFCASSPALGAGNTIYFGEGSWLTVV.

The V gene is TRBV9, the J gene TRBJ2-7, with D uncertain. The CDR3 extends over 15 amino acids. Trimming stripped 0 bases from V and 2 bases from J, with 12 bases between. Germline V CDR1 and CDR2: SGDLS, YYNGEE. The CDR3 is CASSVDGLDTYEQYF. In nucleotides, the CDR3 is TGTGCCAGCAGCGTAGATGGGCTAGACACCTACGAGCAGTACTTC.

The sample holds one count of this clone. The gene calls are TRBV13 and TRBJ1-5, with 8 positions matching TRBD1. The germline gives CDR1 PRHDT, CDR2 FYEKMQ (reference sequence). The CDR3 has 15 amino acids. Trimming removed 4 bases from V and 4 bases from J; junction bases left unmatched: 6. The CDR3, as DNA: TGTGCCAGCAGCTCCAGCAGGACAGGGAATCAGCCCCAGCATTTT. This sequence encodes CASSSSRTGNQPQHF.

The J gene is TRBJ1-2, the V gene TRBV19; D perhaps matches TRBD1 (5 bases). This CDR3 has 15 amino acids. The germline V gene encodes CDR1 LNHDA and CDR2 SQIVND (reference sequence). V was shortened by 2 bases and J by 1 base, with 11 bases between the two germline ends. The CDR3 here is CASSINPTDNYGYTF. The CDR3 DNA is TGTGCCAGTAGTATAAACCCGACAGATAACTATGGCTACACCTTC.

The chain links TRBV9 to TRBJ2-2; no definite D call. Trimming pared 3 bases from V and 2 bases from J, leaving 5 bases between. The germline V gene has CDR1 SGDLS and CDR2 YYNGEE. The CDR3 runs to 13 residues. Here the CDR3 reads CASSAPNTGELFF. CDR3 sequence (DNA): TGTGCCAGCAGCGCCCCTAACACCGGGGAGCTGTTTTTT.

The chain is built from TRBV6-4 and TRBJ2-7, with 9 bases fitting TRBD1. V dropped 5 bases and J dropped 7; count of bases not matched to a gene: 6. There are 13 residues in the CDR3. Germline assignment: CDR1 MRHNA and CDR2 SNTAGT. Here the CDR3 reads CASSPTGGDEQYF. The DNA for the CDR3 is TGTGCCAGCAGTCCCACAGGGGGCGATGAGCAGTACTTC.

V and J are TRBV9 and TRBJ2-3; TRBD2 is a possible D gene (5 bases). Germline V gene data show CDR1 as SGDLS and CDR2 as YYNGEE. Trimming removed 3 bases from V and 0 bases from J, with 11 bases in between. The CDR3 runs to 15 residues. As DNA, the CDR3 is TGTGCCAGCAGCGGAGGGATTACTAGCACAGATACGCAGTATTTT. Residues: CASSGGITSTDTQYF.

The V and J genes are TRBV9 and TRBJ2-6; D is ambiguous. Germline CDR1 and CDR2: SGDLS and YYNGEE. This CDR3 region has 14 residues. V gave up 4 bases and J gave up 0 bases, with 5 bases separating them. The chain's CDR3 is CASSSNSGANVLTF. The CDR3 DNA reads as TGTGCCAGCAGCTCAAACTCTGGGGCCAACGTCCTGACTTTC.

The chain combines TRBV5-1 with TRBJ2-7; 7 nucleotides align to TRBD2. The V gene's germline CDR1 is SGHRS and CDR2 YFSETQ. Trimming removed 4 bases from V and 3 bases from J; junction bases left unmatched: 7. The CDR3 has 14 residues. CDR3 nucleotide sequence: TGCGCCAGCAGCCCCCTTGCGGGGGACTACGAGCAGTACTTC. It translates to CASSPLAGDYEQYF.

This CDR3 reads CASSLQGAVGDEQFF. The CDR3 DNA follows: TGTGCCAGCAGCCTACAGGGGGCGGTGGGCGATGAGCAGTTCTTC. This rearrangement joins TRBV5-8 to TRBJ2-1; TRBD1 agrees at 9 bases. The trim removed 4 bases at V and 8 bases at J, leaving 10 bases unmatched. The length of the CDR3 is 15 residues. CDR1 is SGHTS, CDR2 YDEGEE, per germline.